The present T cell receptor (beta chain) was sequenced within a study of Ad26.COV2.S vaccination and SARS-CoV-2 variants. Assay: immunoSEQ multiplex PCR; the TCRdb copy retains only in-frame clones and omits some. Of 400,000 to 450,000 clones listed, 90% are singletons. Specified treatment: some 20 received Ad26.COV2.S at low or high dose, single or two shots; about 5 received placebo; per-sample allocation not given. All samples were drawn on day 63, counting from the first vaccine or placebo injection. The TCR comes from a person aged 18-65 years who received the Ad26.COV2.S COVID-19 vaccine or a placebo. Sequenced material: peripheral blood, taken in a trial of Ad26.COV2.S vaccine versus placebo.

Written as DNA, the CDR3 is TGCGCCAGCAGCAGGACCGGGACAACTGGCAATGAGCAGTTCTTC. Translated, it gives CASSRTGTTGNEQFF. The rearrangement joins TRBV5-1 to TRBJ2-1; D possibly corresponds to TRBD1 (6 bases). Germline values: CDR1 SGHRS, CDR2 YFSETQ. The CDR3 has 15 residues. Trimming stripped 4 bases from V and 6 bases from J, with 17 bases between.